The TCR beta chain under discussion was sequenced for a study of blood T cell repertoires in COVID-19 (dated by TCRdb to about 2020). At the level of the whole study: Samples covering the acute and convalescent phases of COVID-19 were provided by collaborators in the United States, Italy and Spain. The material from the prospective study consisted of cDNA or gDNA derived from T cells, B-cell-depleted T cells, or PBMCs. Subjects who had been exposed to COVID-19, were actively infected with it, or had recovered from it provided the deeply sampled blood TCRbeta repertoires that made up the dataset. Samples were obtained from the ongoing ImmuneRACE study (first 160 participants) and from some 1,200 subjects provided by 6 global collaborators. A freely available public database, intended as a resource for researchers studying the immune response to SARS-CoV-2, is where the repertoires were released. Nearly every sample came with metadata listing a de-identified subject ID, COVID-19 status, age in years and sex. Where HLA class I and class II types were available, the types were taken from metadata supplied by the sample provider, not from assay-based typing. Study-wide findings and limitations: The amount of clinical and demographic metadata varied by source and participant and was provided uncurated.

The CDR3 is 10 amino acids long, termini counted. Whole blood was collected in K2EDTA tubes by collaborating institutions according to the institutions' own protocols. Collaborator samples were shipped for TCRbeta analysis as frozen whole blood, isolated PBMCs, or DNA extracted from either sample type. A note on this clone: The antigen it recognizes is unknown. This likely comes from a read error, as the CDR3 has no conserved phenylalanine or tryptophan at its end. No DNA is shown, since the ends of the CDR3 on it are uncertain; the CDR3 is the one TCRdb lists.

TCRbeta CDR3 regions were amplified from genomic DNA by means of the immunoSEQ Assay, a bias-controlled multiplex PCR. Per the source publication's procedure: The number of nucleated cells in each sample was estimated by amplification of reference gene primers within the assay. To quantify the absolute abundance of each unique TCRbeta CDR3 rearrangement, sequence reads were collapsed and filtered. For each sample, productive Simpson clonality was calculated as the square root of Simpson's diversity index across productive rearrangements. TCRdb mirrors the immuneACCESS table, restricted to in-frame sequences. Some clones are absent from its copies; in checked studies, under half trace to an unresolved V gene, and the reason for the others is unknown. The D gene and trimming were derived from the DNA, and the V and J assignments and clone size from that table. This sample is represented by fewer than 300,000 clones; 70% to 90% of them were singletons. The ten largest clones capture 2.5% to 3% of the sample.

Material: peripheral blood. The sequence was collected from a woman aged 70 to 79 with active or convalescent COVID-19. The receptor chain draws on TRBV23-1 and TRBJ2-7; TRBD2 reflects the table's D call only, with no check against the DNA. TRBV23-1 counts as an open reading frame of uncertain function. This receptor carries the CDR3 CASTPRGGTL.